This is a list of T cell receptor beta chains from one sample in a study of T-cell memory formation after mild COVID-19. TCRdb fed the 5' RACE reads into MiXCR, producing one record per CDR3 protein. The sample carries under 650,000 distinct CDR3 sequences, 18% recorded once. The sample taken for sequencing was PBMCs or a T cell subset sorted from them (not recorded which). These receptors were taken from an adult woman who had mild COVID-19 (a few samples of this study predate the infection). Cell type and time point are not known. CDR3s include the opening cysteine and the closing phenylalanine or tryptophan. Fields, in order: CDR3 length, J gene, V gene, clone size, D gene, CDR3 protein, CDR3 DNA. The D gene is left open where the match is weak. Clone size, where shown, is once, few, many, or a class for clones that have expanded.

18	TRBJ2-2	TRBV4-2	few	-	CASSQDRTGYRNTGELFF	TGTGCCAGCAGCCAAGACCGCACAGGGTATAGGAACACCGGGGAGCTGTTTTTT
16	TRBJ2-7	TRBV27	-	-	CASSSLGRDGSYEQYF	TGTGCCAGCAGTTCCTTAGGGCGGGATGGCTCCTACGAGCAGTACTTC
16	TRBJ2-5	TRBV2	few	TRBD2	CASSYSWEGIGETQYF	TGTGCCAGCAGCTACTCCTGGGAGGGAATTGGGGAGACCCAGTACTTC
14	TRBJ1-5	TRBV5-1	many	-	CASSLAVRNQPQHF	TGCGCCAGCAGCTTGGCCGTAAGGAATCAGCCCCAGCATTTT
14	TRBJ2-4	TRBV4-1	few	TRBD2	CASRRAGDQNIQYF	TGCGCCTCACGTCGAGCGGGAGACCAAAACATTCAGTACTTC
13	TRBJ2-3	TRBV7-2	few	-	CASSSSNSDTQYF	TGTGCCAGCAGCTCTTCTAATTCGGATACGCAGTATTTT
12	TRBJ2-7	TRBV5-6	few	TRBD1	CASSQGVREQYF	TGTGCCAGCAGCCAGGGGGTAAGGGAGCAGTACTTC
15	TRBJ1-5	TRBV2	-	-	CDSSEGGYSNQPQHF	TGTGACAGCAGTGAAGGCGGCTATAGCAATCAGCCCCAGCATTTT
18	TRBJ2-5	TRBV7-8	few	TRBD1	CASSLSRLPGGAKETQYF	TGTGCCAGCAGCTTATCTAGGTTGCCAGGGGGCGCGAAAGAGACCCAGTACTTC
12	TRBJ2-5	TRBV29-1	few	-	CSGGLTQETQYF	TGCAGCGGGGGCCTCACACAAGAGACCCAGTACTTC
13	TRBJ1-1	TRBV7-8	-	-	CASSSTRVTEAFF	TGTGCCAGCAGCTCCACAAGGGTCACTGAAGCTTTCTTT
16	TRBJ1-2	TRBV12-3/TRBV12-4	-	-	CASSPTGTRGTYGYTF	TGTGCCAGCAGTCCAACCGGGACACGGGGTACCTATGGCTACACCTTC
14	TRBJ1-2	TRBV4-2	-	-	CASSQEAGFYGYTF	TGTGCCAGCAGCCAAGAGGCAGGGTTCTATGGCTACACCTTC
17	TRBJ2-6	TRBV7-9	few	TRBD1	CASSPGTGSTGANVLTF	TGTGCCAGCAGCCCCGGGACAGGGTCTACTGGGGCCAACGTCCTGACTTTC
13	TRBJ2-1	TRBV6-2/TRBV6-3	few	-	CASSYPSWNEQFF	TGTGCCAGCAGTTATCCTAGTTGGAATGAGCAGTTCTTC
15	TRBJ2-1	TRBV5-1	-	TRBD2	CASSSPRGRAYEQFF	TGCGCCAGCAGCTCCCCCCGCGGGAGGGCGTATGAGCAGTTCTTC